This T cell receptor beta chain was profiled in a study of shared clonotypes between healthy human individuals. Concerning this clone itself: Its antigen is still unknown.

Findings and caveats of the study: Rarefaction revealed incomplete sorted-subset sequencing despite large depth.

Using immunoSEQ multiplex PCR, the repertoire was profiled, and TCRdb retains in-frame clones only, with some absent. The sample lists some 690,000 clones, around 90% occurring once. The CDR3 consists of 16 residues. Germline V gene lookup returns CDR1 SEHNR and CDR2 FQNEAQ (reference sequence). The germline V and J ends were trimmed by 3 bases and 4 bases, with 16 bases remaining between them. The TCR was taken from a young man in good health. Some clones in this sample may be carry-over from other donors' samples. The material sequenced was memory CD8+ T cells from PBMCs. Subset given: CD45RO+ cells pooled with CCR7-negative TemRA cells. V and J are TRBV7-9 and TRBJ2-1; no clear D. CDR3 amino acids: CASSFMAYHIYNEQFF. The CDR3 DNA reads TGTGCCAGCAGCTTTATGGCCTATCATATTTACAATGAGCAGTTCTTC.